This T cell receptor beta chain was identified during a study of blood T cell repertoires in COVID-19. Across the study: From the United States, Italy and Spain came samples of acute and convalescent COVID-19. T cells, B-cell-depleted T cells, or PBMCs supplied cDNA or gDNA.

V lost 6 bases and J lost 4, with 15 bases in between. This CDR3 is 13 amino acids long. Germline assignment: CDR1 SQVTM and CDR2 ANQGSEA. As originally analysed: Amplification of reference gene primers provided the estimated nucleated cell counts. Sequencing used immunoSEQ multiplex PCR; TCRdb keeps in-frame clones, though not all of them. V and J calls and clone size follow that table, whereas D and trimming were derived from the DNA. In the table there are approximately 670,000 clones, about nine tenths of which are singletons. The sequence was obtained from a woman aged 18-29 years with acute or convalescent COVID-19. This chain joins TRBV29-1 and TRBJ1-2; D is ambiguous. Source material: peripheral blood. CDR3 DNA sequence: TGCAGCGTCCTCCGTAGACTTTCCTATGGCTACACCTTC. Translated: CSVLRRLSYGYTF.